The clone carrying this T cell receptor beta chain was found a few times. Its antigen is unknown. The sample is drawn from a study of T-cell memory formation after mild COVID-19. Study findings and constraints: The CD4+ clones that contracted clustered mainly within CM and EM, and the CD8+ clones concentrated in EMRA. A second wave expanding day 15 to 37 was CD4+-biased; contracting clones were balanced.

Via MiXCR, TCRdb re-called the 5' RACE reads, giving one row per CDR3 protein. The sample includes some 200,000 distinct CDR3 sequences, roughly 10% of them seen just once. The origin of this receptor is a young man who had mild COVID-19 (a few samples of this study predate the infection). Cell type and time point are not known. The sequenced material came from PBMCs or a T cell subset sorted from them (not recorded which).

CDR3 protein: CASSPVESGTLPHEQFF. In nucleotides, the CDR3 is TGCGCCAGCAGCCCGGTGGAGTCCGGGACACTGCCGCATGAGCAGTTCTTC. V gene TRBV5-1 combines with J gene TRBJ2-1, with D possibly matching TRBD1 (6 bases). The CDR3 has 17 residues. From germline, CDR1 is SGHRS and CDR2 YFSETQ. The V gene lost 4 bases and the J gene lost 8 bases, with 25 bases spanning the gap.